This TCR beta chain stems from a study of OX40 agonist ivuxolimab in advanced cancers. Study background: Patients received ivuxolimab, an agonistic anti-OX40 (CD134) antibody. The eligibility criteria allowed prior anti-PD-1, anti-PD-L1 or anti-CTLA-4 therapy, and around 40% had some. Patients were 82.7% male with ages roughly 23 to 79, mean 60.

This CDR3 spans 13 amino acids. Trimming pared 5 bases from V and 4 bases from J, leaving 11 bases between. Germline loops: CDR1 SGHTA, CDR2 FQGNSA. Profiling relied on immunoSEQ multiplex PCR, and the TCRdb table lists in-frame clones only, not all of them. Altogether about 60,000 clones are present, roughly 86% being singletons, with the ten largest covering 0.85% to 1.4%. As regards this clone: Its target is unknown.

Study-wide findings and caveats: Clonal expansion from baseline to week 6 occurred in both CD4+ and CD8+ T cells.

The sequencing used CD4+ or CD8+ T cells sorted from blood, collected in a trial of the OX40 agonist ivuxolimab. The TCR originated in an adult with an advanced solid tumor such as melanoma, head and neck, liver or kidney cancer. This rearrangement joins TRBV7-2 to TRBJ1-2, with D perhaps TRBD1 (5 bases). The CDR3, as DNA: TGTGCCAGCAGCCCCGGGGCCTTCTATGGCTACACCTTC. Its translation: CASSPGAFYGYTF.